This T cell receptor beta chain was retrieved from a study of T cells after yellow fever vaccination. MiXCR, run by TCRdb on the 5' RACE reads, gives a single entry per CDR3 protein. The sample shows about 350,000 distinct CDR3 sequences, around 8.1% of them seen only once. This clonotype came up many times. Its specificity is unknown. Deletions cut 5 bases from V and 0 bases from J, with 10 bases between. Looked up from germline, CDR1 is SGHTA and CDR2 is FQGNSA. This CDR3 has 14 amino acids. General study findings and limits: Re-detected after boosting: most primary clones, 96% of CD4 and roughly 88% of CD8.

The sequencing used PBMCs, collected 45 days after the first yellow fever vaccination. V gene TRBV7-2 combines with J gene TRBJ1-1; D gene unclear. The source is a man between 18 and 35 years old who received the YFV17D yellow fever vaccine. This CDR3 is CASSPFGLNTEAFF. CDR3 sequence (DNA): TGTGCCAGCAGCCCCTTCGGCTTGAACACTGAAGCTTTCTTT.